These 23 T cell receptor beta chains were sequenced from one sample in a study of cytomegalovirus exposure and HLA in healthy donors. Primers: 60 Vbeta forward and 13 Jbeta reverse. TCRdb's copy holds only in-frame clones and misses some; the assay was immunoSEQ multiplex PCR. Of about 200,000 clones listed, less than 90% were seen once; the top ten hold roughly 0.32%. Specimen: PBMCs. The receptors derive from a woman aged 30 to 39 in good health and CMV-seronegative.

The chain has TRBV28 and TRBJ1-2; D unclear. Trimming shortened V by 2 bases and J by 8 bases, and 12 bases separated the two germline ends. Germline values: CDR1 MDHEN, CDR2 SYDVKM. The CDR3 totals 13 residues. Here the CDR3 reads CASSLHGVNGYTF. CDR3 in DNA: TGTGCCAGCAGTTTACACGGGGTTAACGGCTACACCTTC.

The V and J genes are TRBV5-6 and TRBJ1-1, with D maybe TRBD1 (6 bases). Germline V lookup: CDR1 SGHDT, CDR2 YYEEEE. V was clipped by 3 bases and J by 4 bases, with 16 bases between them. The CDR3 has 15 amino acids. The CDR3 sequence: CASSWVQGLGTEAFF. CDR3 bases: TGTGCCAGCAGCTGGGTGCAGGGGTTGGGCACTGAAGCTTTCTTT.

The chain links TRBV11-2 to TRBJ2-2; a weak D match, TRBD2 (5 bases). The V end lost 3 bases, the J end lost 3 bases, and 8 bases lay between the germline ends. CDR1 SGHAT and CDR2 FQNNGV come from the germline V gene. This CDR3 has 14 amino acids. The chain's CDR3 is CASSFLAHTGELFF. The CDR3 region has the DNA TGTGCCAGCAGCTTTCTAGCTCACACCGGGGAGCTGTTTTTT.

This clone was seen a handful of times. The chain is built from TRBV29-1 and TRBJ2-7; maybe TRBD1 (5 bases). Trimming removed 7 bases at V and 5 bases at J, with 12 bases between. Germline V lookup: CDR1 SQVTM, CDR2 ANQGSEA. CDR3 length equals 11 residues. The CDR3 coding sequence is TGCAGCGCAGGGTCAGGAAACGAGCAGTACTTC. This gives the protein CSAGSGNEQYF.

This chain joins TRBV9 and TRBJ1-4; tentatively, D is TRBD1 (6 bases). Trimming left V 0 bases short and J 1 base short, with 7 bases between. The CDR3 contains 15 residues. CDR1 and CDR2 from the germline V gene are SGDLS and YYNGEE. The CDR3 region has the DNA TGTGCCAGCAGCGTAGGAGGGGGAACTAATGAAAAACTGTTTTTT. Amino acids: CASSVGGGTNEKLFF.

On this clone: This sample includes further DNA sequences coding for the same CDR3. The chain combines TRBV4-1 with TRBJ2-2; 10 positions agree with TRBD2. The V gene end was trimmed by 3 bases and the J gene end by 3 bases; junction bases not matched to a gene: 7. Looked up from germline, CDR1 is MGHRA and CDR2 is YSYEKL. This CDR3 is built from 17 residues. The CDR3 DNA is TGCGCCAGCAGCCAGGCGGGACTAGCGATGTACACCGGGGAGCTGTTTTTT. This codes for CASSQAGLAMYTGELFF.

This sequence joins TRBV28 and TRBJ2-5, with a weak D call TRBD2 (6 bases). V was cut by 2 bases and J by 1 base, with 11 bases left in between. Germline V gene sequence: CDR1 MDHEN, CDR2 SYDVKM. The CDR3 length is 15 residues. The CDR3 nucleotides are TGTGCCAGCAGTTTAGGAGGGGTGCCCCAAGAGACCCAGTACTTC. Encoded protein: CASSLGGVPQETQYF.

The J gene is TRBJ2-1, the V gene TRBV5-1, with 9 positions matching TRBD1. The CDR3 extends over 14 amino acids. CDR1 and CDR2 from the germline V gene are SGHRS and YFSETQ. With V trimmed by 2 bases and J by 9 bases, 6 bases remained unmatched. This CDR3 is CASSFLTGGGEQFF. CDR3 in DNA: TGCGCCAGCAGCTTCCTTACAGGGGGCGGTGAGCAGTTCTTC.

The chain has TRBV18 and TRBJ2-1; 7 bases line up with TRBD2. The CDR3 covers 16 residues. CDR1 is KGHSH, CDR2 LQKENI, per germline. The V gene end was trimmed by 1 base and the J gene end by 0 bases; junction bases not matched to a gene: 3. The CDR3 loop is CASSPLGGGSYNEQFF. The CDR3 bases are TGTGCCAGCTCACCACTTGGCGGGGGCTCCTACAATGAGCAGTTCTTC.

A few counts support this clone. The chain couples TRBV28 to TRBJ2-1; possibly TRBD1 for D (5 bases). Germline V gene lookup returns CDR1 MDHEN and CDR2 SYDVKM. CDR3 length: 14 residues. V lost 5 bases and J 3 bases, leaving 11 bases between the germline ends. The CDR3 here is CASSPPDSYNEQFF. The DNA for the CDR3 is TGTGCCAGCAGTCCACCAGACAGCTACAATGAGCAGTTCTTC.

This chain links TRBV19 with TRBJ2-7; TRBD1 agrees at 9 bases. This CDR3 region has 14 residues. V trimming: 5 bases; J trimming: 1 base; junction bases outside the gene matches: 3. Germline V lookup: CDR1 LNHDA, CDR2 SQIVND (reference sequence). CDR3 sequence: CASSSGTGSYEQYF. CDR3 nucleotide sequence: TGTGCCAGTAGTTCCGGGACAGGGTCCTACGAGCAGTACTTC.

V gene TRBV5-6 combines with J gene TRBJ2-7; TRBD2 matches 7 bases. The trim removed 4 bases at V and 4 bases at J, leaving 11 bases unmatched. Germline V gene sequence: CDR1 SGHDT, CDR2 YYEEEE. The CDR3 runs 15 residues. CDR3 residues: CASSHGGGNGYEQYF. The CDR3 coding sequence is TGTGCCAGCAGCCATGGCGGGGGTAATGGTTACGAGCAGTACTTC.

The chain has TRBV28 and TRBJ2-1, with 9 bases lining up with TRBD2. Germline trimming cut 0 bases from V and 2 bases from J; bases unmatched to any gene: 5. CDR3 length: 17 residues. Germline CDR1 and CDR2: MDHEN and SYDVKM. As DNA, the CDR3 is TGTGCCAGCAGTTTATGGAATAGCGGGAGCACCTACAATGAGCAGTTCTTC. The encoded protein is CASSLWNSGSTYNEQFF.

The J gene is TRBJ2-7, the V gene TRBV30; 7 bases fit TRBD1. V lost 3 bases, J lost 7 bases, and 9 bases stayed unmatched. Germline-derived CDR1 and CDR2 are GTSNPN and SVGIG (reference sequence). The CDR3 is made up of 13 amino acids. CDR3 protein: CAWSDRALGEQYF. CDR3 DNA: TGTGCCTGGAGCGACAGGGCCCTTGGGGAGCAGTACTTC.

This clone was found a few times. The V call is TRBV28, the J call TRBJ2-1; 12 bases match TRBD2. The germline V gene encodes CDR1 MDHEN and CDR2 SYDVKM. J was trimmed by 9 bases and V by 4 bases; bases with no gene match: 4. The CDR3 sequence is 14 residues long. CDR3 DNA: TGTGCCAGCAGTTCCCTAGCGGGAGGGCCTGAGCAGTTCTTC. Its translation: CASSSLAGGPEQFF.

CDR3 nucleotides: TGTGCCAGCAGTCAGGGGGACGGGGTTGGGGCACCCCTCCACTTT. This encodes CASSQGDGVGAPLHF. The chain recombines TRBV6-5 with TRBJ1-6; 7 nucleotides agree with TRBD1. Germline trimming cut 5 bases from V and 11 bases from J; bases unmatched to any gene: 12. Germline CDR1 and CDR2: MNHEY and SVGAGI. This CDR3 region has 15 residues.

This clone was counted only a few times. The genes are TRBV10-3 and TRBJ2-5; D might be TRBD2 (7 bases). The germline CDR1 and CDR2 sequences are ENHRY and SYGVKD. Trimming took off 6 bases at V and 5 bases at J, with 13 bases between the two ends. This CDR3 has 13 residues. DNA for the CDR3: TGTGCCATCAGAGGGGGGGCTTTGGAGACCCAGTACTTC. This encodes CAIRGGALETQYF.

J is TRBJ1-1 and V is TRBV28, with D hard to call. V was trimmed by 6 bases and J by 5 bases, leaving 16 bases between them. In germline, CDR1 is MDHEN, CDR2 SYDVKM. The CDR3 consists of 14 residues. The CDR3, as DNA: TGTGCCAGCAGGTGGACCCGGGGTGGAACTGAAGCTTTCTTT. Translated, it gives CASRWTRGGTEAFF.

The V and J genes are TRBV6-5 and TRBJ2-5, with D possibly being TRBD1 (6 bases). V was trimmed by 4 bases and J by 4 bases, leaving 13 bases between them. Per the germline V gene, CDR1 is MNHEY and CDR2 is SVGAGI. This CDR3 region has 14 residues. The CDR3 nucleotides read TGTGCCAGCAGTTGGGCAGGGGAAGGAGAGACCCAGTACTTC. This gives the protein CASSWAGEGETQYF.

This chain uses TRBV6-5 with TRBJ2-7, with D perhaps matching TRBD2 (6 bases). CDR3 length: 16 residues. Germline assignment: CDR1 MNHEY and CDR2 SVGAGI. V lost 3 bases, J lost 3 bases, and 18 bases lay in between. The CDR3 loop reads CASSYLSRGNNYEQYF. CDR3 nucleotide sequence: TGTGCCAGCAGTTATCTCTCGCGCGGGAACAACTACGAGCAGTACTTC.

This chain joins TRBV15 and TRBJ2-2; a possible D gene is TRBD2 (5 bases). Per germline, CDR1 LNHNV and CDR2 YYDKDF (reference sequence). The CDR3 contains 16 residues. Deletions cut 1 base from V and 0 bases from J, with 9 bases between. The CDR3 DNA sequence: TGTGCCACCAGCAGAGGGACTCCCACGAACACCGGGGAGCTGTTTTTT. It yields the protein CATSRGTPTNTGELFF. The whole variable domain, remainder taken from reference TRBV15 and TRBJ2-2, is DAMVIQNPRYQVTQFGKPVTLSCSQTLNHNVMYWYQQKSSQAPKLLFHYYDKDFNNEADTPDNFQSRRPNTSFCFLDIRSPGLGDTAMYLCATSRGTPTNTGELFFGEGSRLTVL.

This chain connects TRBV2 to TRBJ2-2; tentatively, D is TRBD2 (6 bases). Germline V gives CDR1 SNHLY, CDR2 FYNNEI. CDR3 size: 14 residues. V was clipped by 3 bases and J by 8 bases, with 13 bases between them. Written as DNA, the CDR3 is TGTGCCAGCAGTGAGGCGACTAGAAAAGGGGAGCTGTTTTTT. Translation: CASSEATRKGELFF.

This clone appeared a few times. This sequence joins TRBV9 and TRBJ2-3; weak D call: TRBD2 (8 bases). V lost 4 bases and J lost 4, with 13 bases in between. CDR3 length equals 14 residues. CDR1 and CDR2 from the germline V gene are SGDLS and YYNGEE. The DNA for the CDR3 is TGTGCCAGCAGCCCGGGAGGGGGCCCAGATACGCAGTATTTT. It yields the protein CASSPGGGPDTQYF.